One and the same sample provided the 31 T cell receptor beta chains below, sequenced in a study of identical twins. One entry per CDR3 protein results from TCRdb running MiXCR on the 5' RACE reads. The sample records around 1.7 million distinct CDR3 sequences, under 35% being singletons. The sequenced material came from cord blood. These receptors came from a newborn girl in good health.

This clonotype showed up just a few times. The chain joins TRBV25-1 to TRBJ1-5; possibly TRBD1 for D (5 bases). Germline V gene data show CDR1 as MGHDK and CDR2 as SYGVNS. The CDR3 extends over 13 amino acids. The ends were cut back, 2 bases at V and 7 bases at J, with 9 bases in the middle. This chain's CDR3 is CASSEPKGQPQHF. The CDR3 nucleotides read TGTGCCAGCAGTGAACCTAAGGGGCAGCCCCAGCATTTT.

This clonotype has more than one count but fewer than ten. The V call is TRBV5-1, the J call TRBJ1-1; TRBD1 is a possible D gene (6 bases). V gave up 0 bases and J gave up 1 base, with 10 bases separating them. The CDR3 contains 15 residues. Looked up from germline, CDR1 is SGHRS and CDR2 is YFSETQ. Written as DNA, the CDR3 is TGCGCCAGCAGCTTGGGGGGAGGGGGGAACACTGAAGCTTTCTTT. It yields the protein CASSLGGGGNTEAFF.

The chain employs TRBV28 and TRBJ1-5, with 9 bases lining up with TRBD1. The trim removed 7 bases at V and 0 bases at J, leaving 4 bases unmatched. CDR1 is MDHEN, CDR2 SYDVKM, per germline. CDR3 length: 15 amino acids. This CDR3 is CASNPGQGSNQPQHF. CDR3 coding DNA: TGTGCCAGCAATCCGGGACAGGGTAGCAATCAGCCCCAGCATTTT. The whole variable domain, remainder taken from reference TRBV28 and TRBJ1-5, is DVKVTQSSRYLVKRTGEKVFLECVQDMDHENMFWYRQDPGLGLRLIYFSYDVKMKEKGDIPEGYSVSREKKERFSLILESASTNQTSMYLCASNPGQGSNQPQHFGDGTRLSIL.

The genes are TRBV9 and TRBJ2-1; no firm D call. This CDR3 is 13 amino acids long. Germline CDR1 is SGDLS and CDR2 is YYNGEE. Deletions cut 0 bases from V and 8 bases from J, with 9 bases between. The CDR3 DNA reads TGTGCCAGCAGCGTAGAACGCTGGGATGAGCAGTTCTTC. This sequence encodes CASSVERWDEQFF. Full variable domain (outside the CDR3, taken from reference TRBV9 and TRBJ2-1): DSGVTQTPKHLITATGQRVTLRCSPRSGDLSVYWYQQSLDQGLQFLIQYYNGEERAKGNILERFSAQQFPDLHSELNLSSLELGDSALYFCASSVERWDEQFFGPGTRLTVL.

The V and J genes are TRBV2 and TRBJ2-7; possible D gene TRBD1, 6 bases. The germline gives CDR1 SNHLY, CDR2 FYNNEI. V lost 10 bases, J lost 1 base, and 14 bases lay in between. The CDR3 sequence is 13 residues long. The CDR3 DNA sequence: TGTGCCACCGGTACTACAGGGTCCTACGAGCAGTACTTC. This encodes CATGTTGSYEQYF.

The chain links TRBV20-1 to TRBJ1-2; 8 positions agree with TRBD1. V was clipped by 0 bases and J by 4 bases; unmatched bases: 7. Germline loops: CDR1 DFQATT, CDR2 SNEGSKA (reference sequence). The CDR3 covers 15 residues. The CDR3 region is CSAREPTGATYGYTF. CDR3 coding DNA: TGCAGTGCTAGAGAACCGACAGGGGCGACCTATGGCTACACCTTC.

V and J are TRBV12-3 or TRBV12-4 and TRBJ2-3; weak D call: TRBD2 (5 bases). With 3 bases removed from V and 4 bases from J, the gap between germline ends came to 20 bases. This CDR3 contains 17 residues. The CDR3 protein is CASSLSSELSRADTQYF. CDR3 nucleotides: TGTGCCAGCAGTTTGAGTAGCGAGCTATCTAGAGCAGATACGCAGTATTTT.

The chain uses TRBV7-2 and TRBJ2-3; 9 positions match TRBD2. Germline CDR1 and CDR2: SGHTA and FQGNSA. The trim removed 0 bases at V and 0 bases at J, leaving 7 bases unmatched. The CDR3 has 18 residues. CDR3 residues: CASSLAGSGGPSTDTQYF. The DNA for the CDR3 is TGTGCCAGCAGCTTAGCGGGTAGCGGGGGTCCTAGCACAGATACGCAGTATTTT.

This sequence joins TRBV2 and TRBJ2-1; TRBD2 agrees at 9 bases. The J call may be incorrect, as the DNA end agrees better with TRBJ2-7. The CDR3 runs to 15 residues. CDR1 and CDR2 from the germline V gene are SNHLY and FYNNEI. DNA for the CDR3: TGTGCCAGCAGTGTTCTGGGACTAGCCTACAATGAGCAGTACTTC. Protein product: CASSVLGLAYNEQYF.

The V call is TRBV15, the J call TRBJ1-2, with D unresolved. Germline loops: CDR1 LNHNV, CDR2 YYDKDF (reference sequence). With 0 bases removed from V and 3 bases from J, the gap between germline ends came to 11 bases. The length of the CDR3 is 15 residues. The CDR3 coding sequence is TGTGCCACCAGCAGAGATCGGGAGGCCTACTATGGCTACACCTTC. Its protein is CATSRDREAYYGYTF.

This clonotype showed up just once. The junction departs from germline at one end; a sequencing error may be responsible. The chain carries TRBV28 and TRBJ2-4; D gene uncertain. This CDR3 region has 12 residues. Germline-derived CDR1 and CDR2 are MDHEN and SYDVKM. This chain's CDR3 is CASSLVTSEQCF. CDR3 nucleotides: TGTGCCAGCAGTTTGGTGACCTCCGAGCAGTGCTTC.

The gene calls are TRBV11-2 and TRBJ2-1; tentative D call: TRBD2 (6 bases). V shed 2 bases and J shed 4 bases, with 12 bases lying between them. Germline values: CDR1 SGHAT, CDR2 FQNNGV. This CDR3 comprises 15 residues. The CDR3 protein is CASSLLRGRYNEQFF. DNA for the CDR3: TGTGCCAGCAGCTTATTGCGGGGACGGTACAATGAGCAGTTCTTC.

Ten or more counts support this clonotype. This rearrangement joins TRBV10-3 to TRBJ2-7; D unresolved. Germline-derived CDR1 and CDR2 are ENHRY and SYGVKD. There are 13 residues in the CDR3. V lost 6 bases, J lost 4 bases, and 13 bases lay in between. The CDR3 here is CAIRGSSLYEQYF. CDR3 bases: TGTGCCATCAGGGGATCCTCCCTATACGAGCAGTACTTC.

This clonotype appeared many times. Here the CDR3 reads CSAGQPQHF. The CDR3 DNA follows: TGCAGTGCGGGTCAGCCCCAGCATTTT. The chain carries TRBV20-1 and TRBJ1-5, with D uncertain. The germline V gene has CDR1 DFQATT and CDR2 SNEGSKA (reference sequence). CDR3 length: 9 residues. Trimming left V 6 bases short and J 6 bases short, with 3 bases between.

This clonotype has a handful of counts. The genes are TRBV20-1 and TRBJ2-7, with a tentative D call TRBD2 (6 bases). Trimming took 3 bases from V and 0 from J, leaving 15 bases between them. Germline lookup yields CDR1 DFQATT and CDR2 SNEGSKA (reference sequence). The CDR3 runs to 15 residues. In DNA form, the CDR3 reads TGCAGTGCTAGTCGTCGAGCGGGCTCCTCCTACGAGCAGTACTTC. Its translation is CSASRRAGSSYEQYF.

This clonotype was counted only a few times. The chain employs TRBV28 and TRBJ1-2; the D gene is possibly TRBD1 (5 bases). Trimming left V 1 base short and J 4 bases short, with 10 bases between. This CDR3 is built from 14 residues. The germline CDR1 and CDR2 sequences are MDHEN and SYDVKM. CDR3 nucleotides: TGTGCCAGCAGTTTATTCGGGGGGGGCTATGGCTACACCTTC. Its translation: CASSLFGGGYGYTF.

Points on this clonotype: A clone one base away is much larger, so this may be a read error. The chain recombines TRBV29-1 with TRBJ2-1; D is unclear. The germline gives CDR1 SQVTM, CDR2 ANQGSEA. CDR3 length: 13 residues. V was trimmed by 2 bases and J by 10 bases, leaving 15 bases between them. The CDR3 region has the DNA TGCAGCGTTGAATTGTTTAGCTCCTACGAGCAGTTCTTC. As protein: CSVELFSSYEQFF.

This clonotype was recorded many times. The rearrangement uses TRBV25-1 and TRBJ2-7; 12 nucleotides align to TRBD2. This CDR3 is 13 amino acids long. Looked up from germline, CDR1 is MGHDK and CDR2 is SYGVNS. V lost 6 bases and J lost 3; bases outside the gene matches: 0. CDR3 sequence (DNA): TGTGCCAGCAGGACTAGCGGGGGCTACGAGCAGTACTTC. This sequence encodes CASRTSGGYEQYF.

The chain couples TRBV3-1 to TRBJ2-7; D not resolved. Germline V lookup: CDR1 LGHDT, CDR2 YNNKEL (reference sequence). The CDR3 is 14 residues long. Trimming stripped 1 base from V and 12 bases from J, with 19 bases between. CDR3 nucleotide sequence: TGTGCCAGCAGCCAAGTATTCGGTGCAAACCCCGCGTACTTC. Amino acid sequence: CASSQVFGANPAYF.

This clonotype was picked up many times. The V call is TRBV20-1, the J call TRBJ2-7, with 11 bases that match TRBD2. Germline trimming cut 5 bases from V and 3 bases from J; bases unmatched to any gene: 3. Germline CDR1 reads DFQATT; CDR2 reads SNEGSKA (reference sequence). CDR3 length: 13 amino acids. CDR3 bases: TGCAGTGCTTTAGCGGGGGGGTACTACGAGCAGTACTTC. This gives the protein CSALAGGYYEQYF.

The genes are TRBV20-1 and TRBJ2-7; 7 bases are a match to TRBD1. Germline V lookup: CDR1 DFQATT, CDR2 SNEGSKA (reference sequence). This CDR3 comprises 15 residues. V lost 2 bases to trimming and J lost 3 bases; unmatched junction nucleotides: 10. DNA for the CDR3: TGCAGTGCTAGATCCGAATCGACAGGGAGCTACGAGCAGTACTTC. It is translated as CSARSESTGSYEQYF.

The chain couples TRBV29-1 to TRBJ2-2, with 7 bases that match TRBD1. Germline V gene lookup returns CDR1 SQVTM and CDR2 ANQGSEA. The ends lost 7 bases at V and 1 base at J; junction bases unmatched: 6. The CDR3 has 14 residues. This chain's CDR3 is CSGRRQGNTGELFF. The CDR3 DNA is TGCAGCGGCAGACGACAGGGGAACACCGGGGAGCTGTTTTTT.

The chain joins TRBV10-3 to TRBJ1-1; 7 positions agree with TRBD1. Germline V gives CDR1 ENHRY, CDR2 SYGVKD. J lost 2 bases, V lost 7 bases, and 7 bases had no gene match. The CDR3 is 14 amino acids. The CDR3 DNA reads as TGTGCCATCACCTCACAGGGGCATAACACTGAAGCTTTCTTT. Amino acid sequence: CAITSQGHNTEAFF.

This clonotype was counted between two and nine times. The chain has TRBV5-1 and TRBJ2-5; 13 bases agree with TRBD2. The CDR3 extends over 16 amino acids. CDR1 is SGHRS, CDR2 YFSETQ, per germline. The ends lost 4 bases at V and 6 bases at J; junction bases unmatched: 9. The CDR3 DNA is TGCGCCAGCAGCCAAAAACCGGGACTAGCGGGAAAGACCCAGTACTTC. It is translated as CASSQKPGLAGKTQYF.

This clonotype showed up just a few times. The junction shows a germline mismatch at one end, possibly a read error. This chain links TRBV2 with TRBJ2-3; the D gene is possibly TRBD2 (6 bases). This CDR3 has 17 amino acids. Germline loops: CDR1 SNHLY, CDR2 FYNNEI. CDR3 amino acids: CASSQAGVPSSTDTQYF. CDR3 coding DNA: TGTGCCAGCAGTCAAGCGGGCGTGCCGTCTAGCACAGATACGCAGTATTTT.

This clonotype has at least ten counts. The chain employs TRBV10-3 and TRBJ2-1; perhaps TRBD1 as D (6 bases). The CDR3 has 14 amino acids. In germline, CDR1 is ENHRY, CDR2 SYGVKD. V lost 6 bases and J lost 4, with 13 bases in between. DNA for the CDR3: TGTGCCATCAGCCCCTGGCAGGGGTACAATGAGCAGTTCTTC. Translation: CAISPWQGYNEQFF.

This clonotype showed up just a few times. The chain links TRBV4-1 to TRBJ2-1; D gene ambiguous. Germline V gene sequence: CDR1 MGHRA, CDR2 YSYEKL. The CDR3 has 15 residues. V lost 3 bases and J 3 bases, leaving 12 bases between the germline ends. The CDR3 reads CASSHFYPGYNEQFF. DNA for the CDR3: TGCGCCAGCAGCCACTTTTACCCAGGCTACAATGAGCAGTTCTTC.

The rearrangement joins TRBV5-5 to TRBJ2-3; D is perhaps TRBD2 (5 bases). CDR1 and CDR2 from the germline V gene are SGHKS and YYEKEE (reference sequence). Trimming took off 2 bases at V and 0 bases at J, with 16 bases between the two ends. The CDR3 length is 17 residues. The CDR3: CASSLRVERTSTDTQYF. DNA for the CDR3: TGTGCCAGCAGCTTAAGAGTCGAAAGGACTAGCACAGATACGCAGTATTTT.

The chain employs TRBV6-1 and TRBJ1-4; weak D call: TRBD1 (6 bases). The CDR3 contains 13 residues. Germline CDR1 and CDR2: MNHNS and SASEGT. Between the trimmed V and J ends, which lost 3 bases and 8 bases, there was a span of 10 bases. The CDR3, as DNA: TGTGCCAGCAGTGACACAGGGAGGGAAAAACTGTTTTTT. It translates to CASSDTGREKLFF.

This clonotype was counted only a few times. The CDR3 DNA reads as TGTGCCAGCAGCCGTCGATTTAGCGGGGATACGCAGTATTTT. As protein: CASSRRFSGDTQYF. The rearrangement joins TRBV7-2 to TRBJ2-3, with 7 bases that match TRBD2. CDR3 size: 14 residues. V gave up 5 bases and J gave up 6 bases; unmatched junction bases: 8. The V gene's germline CDR1 is SGHTA and CDR2 FQGNSA.

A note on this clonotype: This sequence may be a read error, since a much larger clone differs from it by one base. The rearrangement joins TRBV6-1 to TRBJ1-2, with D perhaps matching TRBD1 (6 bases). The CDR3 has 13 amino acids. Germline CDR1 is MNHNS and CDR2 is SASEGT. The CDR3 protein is CAGGDIGPYGDTF. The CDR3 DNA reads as TGTGCCGGCGGGGACATCGGCCCCTATGGCGACACCTTC.